The next 24 T cell receptor beta chains were all read from a single sample in a study of cytomegalovirus exposure and HLA in healthy donors. Researchers ran the PCR with 60 Vbeta and 13 Jbeta primers. The protocol was immunoSEQ multiplex PCR, while the TCRdb copy is restricted to in-frame clones and leaves out a portion. The data show roughly 200,000 clones, with around 83% seen just once and roughly 1.5% held by the top ten. The specimen was PBMCs. The receptors stem from a woman aged 18-29 years in good health and CMV-seronegative.

This rearrangement joins TRBV5-1 to TRBJ2-2, with TRBD2 matching 10 bases. The CDR3 length is 16 residues. Germline V CDR1 and CDR2: SGHRS, YFSETQ. After removal of 4 bases from V and 0 bases from J, the junction contained 3 bases not matched to a gene. The CDR3 region is CASSVTSGTNTGELFF. CDR3 nucleotides: TGCGCCAGCAGCGTCACTAGCGGGACGAACACCGGGGAGCTGTTTTTT.

About this clone itself: This sample also contains other DNA sequences that code for the same CDR3. The V and J genes are TRBV11-2 and TRBJ2-7; 13 bases agree with TRBD2. The CDR3 loop spans 15 amino acids. V was clipped by 5 bases and J by 4 bases; unmatched bases: 5. The germline V gene encodes CDR1 SGHAT and CDR2 FQNNGV. In DNA, the CDR3 is TGTGCCAGCAGCCTCGGACTAGCGGGAGTTTACGAGCAGTACGTC. Protein product: CASSLGLAGVYEQYV.

V usage is TRBV4-3 and J usage is TRBJ2-7; the D is unclear. V was pared by 0 bases and J by 1 base, with 7 bases between. CDR1 LGHNA and CDR2 YSLEER come from the germline V gene. This CDR3 comprises 14 residues. CDR3 loop: CASSQDLVSYEQYF. The CDR3 bases are TGCGCCAGCAGCCAAGACCTAGTATCCTACGAGCAGTACTTC.

The gene calls are TRBV27 and TRBJ2-3; weak D call: TRBD2 (5 bases). The ends were cut back, 7 bases at V and 0 bases at J, with 17 bases in the middle. The CDR3 runs 16 residues. Germline lookup yields CDR1 MNHEY and CDR2 SMNVEV (reference sequence). CDR3 bases: TGTGCCAGCACCCCCGAGGCGGGCCAGAGCACAGATACGCAGTATTTT. Translating it yields CASTPEAGQSTDTQYF.

The chain recombines TRBV18 with TRBJ2-4; D is perhaps TRBD1 (5 bases). V was clipped by 0 bases and J by 6 bases, with 18 bases between them. CDR1 is KGHSH and CDR2 is LQKENI in the germline V gene. This CDR3 is built from 17 residues. The CDR3 loop reads CASSPPDTGWALNIQYF. Here the CDR3 DNA reads TGTGCCAGCTCACCACCGGACACCGGTTGGGCTTTAAACATTCAGTACTTC. Drawing the rest from reference TRBV18 and TRBJ2-4, the complete variable domain is NAGVMQNPRHLVRRRGQEARLRCSPMKGHSHVYWYRQLPEEGLKFMVYLQKENIIDESGMPKERFSAEFPKEGPSILRIQQVVRGDSAAYFCASSPPDTGWALNIQYFGAGTRLSVL.

The chain recombines TRBV27 with TRBJ2-5; 7 bases match TRBD2. Losses at the gene ends were 5 bases for V and 2 bases for J; bases not matched to a gene: 11. Looked up from germline, CDR1 is MNHEY and CDR2 is SMNVEV (reference sequence). This CDR3 has 16 residues. The CDR3 nucleotides read TGTGCCAGCAGTCCCTCCCAATTACTAGCGCAAGAGACCCAGTACTTC. Translating gives CASSPSQLLAQETQYF.

This clone came up once. V usage is TRBV5-1 and J usage is TRBJ2-1, with TRBD2 matching over 8 bases. J was trimmed by 0 bases and V by 4 bases; bases with no gene match: 3. The length of the CDR3 is 15 residues. CDR1 is SGHRS, CDR2 YFSETQ, per germline. The chain's CDR3 is CASSASGPSYNEQFF. The CDR3 region has the DNA TGCGCCAGCAGCGCTAGCGGGCCCTCCTACAATGAGCAGTTCTTC.

This clone has just one count. The chain uses TRBV13 and TRBJ1-2; no clear D. This CDR3 contains 17 residues. The V end lost 0 bases, the J end lost 1 base, and 15 bases lay between the germline ends. Germline loops: CDR1 PRHDT, CDR2 FYEKMQ (reference sequence). DNA of the CDR3: TGTGCCAGCAGCTTAGGCCTAAGCAGCGATCGTAACTATGGCTACACCTTC. As protein: CASSLGLSSDRNYGYTF.

This clone came up once. The V gene is TRBV5-4, the J gene TRBJ2-4, with D tentatively TRBD1 (6 bases). The CDR3 covers 14 residues. V lost 4 bases to trimming and J lost 6 bases, with 14 bases between them. Germline CDR1 is SGHNT and CDR2 is YYREEE (reference sequence). The CDR3: CASSLQGEGNIQYF. The CDR3 DNA sequence: TGTGCCAGCAGCCTACAGGGAGAGGGAAACATTCAGTACTTC.

This clone was picked up a small number of times. Other DNA sequences in this sample translate to the same CDR3. V is TRBV28 and J is TRBJ1-1, with D possibly matching TRBD1 (6 bases). The V gene lost 6 bases and the J gene lost 1 base, with 9 bases spanning the gap. The CDR3 sequence is 13 residues long. From germline, CDR1 is MDHEN and CDR2 SYDVKM. As DNA, the CDR3 is TGTGCCAGCAGCCAAGGGGGGAACACTGAAGCTTTCTTT. This codes for CASSQGGNTEAFF.

V usage is TRBV29-1 and J usage is TRBJ2-3; no clear D gene. The V gene lost 4 bases and the J gene lost 0 bases, with 2 bases spanning the gap. The CDR3 loop spans 11 amino acids. Per the germline V gene, CDR1 is SQVTM and CDR2 is ANQGSEA. The CDR3 DNA reads as TGCAGCGTTGCTAGCACAGATACGCAGTATTTT. Encoded protein: CSVASTDTQYF.

V usage is TRBV27 and J usage is TRBJ2-7; TRBD2 matches 9 bases. Trimming at V came to 2 bases and at J to 4 bases, leaving 3 bases not matched to a gene. The CDR3 sequence is 14 residues long. Germline assignment: CDR1 MNHEY and CDR2 SMNVEV (reference sequence). The CDR3 bases are TGTGCCAGCAGTTTAGCGGGAGGGCCTTACGAGCAGTACGTC. Translation: CASSLAGGPYEQYV.

To note about this clone: A read error may produce the germline difference seen at one junction end. CDR3 in DNA: TGTTCCAGCAGCTTAGTGGGACAGCGGATAACTGAAGCTTTCTTT. It is translated as CSSSLVGQRITEAFF. This chain links TRBV7-9 with TRBJ1-1; the match to TRBD1 covers 7 bases. The CDR3 is 15 residues long. Per germline, CDR1 SEHNR and CDR2 FQNEAQ (reference sequence). Full variable domain (missing parts from reference TRBV7-9 and TRBJ1-1): DTGVSQNPRHKITKRGQNVTFRCDPISEHNRLYWYRQTLGQGPEFLTYFQNEAQLEKSRLLSDRFSAERPKGSFSTLEIQRTEQGDSAMYLCSSSLVGQRITEAFFGQGTRLTVV.

The V and J genes are TRBV5-1 and TRBJ1-2, with 8 bases identical to TRBD1. The V and J ends lost 4 bases and 4 bases, in that order; junction bases with no gene match: 9. The CDR3 extends over 15 amino acids. Germline V lookup: CDR1 SGHRS, CDR2 YFSETQ. CDR3 sequence: CASSDPRGRIYGYTF. The DNA of the CDR3 is TGCGCCAGCAGCGATCCCAGGGGGCGCATCTATGGCTACACCTTC.

The chain combines TRBV7-9 with TRBJ2-3, with 7 bases that match TRBD2. The CDR3 has 15 residues. Per germline, CDR1 SEHNR and CDR2 FQNEAQ (reference sequence). Losses at the gene ends were 1 base for V and 0 bases for J; bases not matched to a gene: 1. Written as DNA, the CDR3 is TGTGCCAGCAGCTTAGAAGCGGGGAGCACAGATACGCAGTATTTT. Residues: CASSLEAGSTDTQYF.

The genes are TRBV28 and TRBJ1-3; D is uncertain. CDR3 length: 13 residues. Germline lookup yields CDR1 MDHEN and CDR2 SYDVKM. Between the trimmed V and J ends, which lost 5 bases and 0 bases, there was a span of 5 bases. This CDR3 is CASSVDSGNTIYF. In DNA, the CDR3 is TGTGCCAGCAGTGTAGACTCTGGAAACACCATATATTTT.

The V gene is TRBV7-6, the J gene TRBJ2-3; D perhaps matches TRBD1 (5 bases). Germline-derived CDR1 and CDR2 are SGHVS and FNYEAQ. V shed 4 bases and J shed 0 bases, with 8 bases lying between them. The CDR3 is 14 residues long. The CDR3 protein is CASSSQGSTDTQYF. CDR3 sequence (DNA): TGTGCCAGCAGCTCTCAGGGAAGCACAGATACGCAGTATTTT.

There are a few counts of this clone. The V call is TRBV19, the J call TRBJ1-1, with D unclear. Trimming stripped 6 bases from V and 4 bases from J, with 6 bases between. The CDR3 runs to 11 residues. Germline assignment: CDR1 LNHDA and CDR2 SQIVND (reference sequence). CDR3 DNA sequence: TGTGCCAGTAGGTCGGTCACTGAAGCTTTCTTT. Amino acids: CASRSVTEAFF.

J is TRBJ1-6 and V is TRBV4-1; 10 positions agree with TRBD1. Germline trimming cut 1 base from V and 9 bases from J; bases unmatched to any gene: 6. The germline gives CDR1 MGHRA, CDR2 YSYEKL. CDR3 length: 16 residues. CDR3 sequence reads: CASSQVVGDRGSPLHF. In nucleotides, the CDR3 is TGCGCCAGCAGCCAAGTAGTAGGGGACAGGGGTTCACCCCTCCACTTT.

The J gene is TRBJ2-1, the V gene TRBV6-1, with TRBD2 matching 11 bases. Germline V lookup: CDR1 MNHNS, CDR2 SASEGT. Germline trimming cut 4 bases from V and 5 bases from J; bases unmatched to any gene: 10. The CDR3 is made up of 17 amino acids. In DNA, the CDR3 is TGTGCCAGCAGTGGACTAGCGGGAACACCTAGCAACAATGAGCAGTTCTTC. Translated, it gives CASSGLAGTPSNNEQFF.

The sample holds a few counts of this clone. This chain links TRBV14 with TRBJ1-1, with D hard to call. The CDR3 spans 15 residues. Trimming stripped 6 bases from V and 5 bases from J, with 19 bases between. Germline values: CDR1 SGHDN, CDR2 FVKESK. DNA of the CDR3: TGTGCCAGCAGTGGGTATCCCGGGTTGAGTACTGAAGCTTTCTTT. Amino acids: CASSGYPGLSTEAFF.

This CDR3 reads CAWSVRGQSYSNQPQHF. CDR3 coding DNA: TGTGCCTGGAGTGTACGTGGACAGTCTTATAGCAATCAGCCCCAGCATTTT. The chain recombines TRBV30 with TRBJ1-5; tentatively, D is TRBD1 (6 bases). The CDR3 runs 17 residues. Germline V lookup: CDR1 GTSNPN, CDR2 SVGIG (reference sequence). Trimming took 0 bases from V and 0 from J, leaving 15 bases between them.

There are a few counts of this clone. The J gene is TRBJ1-1, the V gene TRBV19; 9 bases agree with TRBD1. The CDR3 is made up of 14 amino acids. After removal of 6 bases from V and 2 bases from J, the junction contained 4 bases not matched to a gene. Germline V gives CDR1 LNHDA, CDR2 SQIVND (reference sequence). The CDR3 reads CASSQGQGNTEAFF. Written as DNA, the CDR3 is TGTGCCAGTAGCCAGGGACAGGGAAACACTGAAGCTTTCTTT.

This chain connects TRBV5-8 to TRBJ2-7; D is ambiguous. The CDR3 spans 11 residues. Per the germline V gene, CDR1 is SGHTS and CDR2 is YDEGEE. Between the trimmed V and J ends, which lost 6 bases and 6 bases, there was a span of 10 bases. The CDR3 here is CASTFTPEQYF. DNA for the CDR3: TGTGCCAGCACCTTCACTCCCGAGCAGTACTTC.